This T cell receptor (beta chain) was retrieved from a study of blood T cell repertoires in COVID-19. Generated by immunoSEQ multiplex PCR, the TCRdb table keeps only in-frame clones and is missing some. The sample yields around 200,000 clones, about 89% seen once. The V and J ends lost 4 bases and 3 bases respectively, with 7 bases between them. CDR3 size: 14 residues. From germline, CDR1 is MDHEN and CDR2 SYDVKM. A few counts support this clone. This chain uses TRBV28 with TRBJ2-6; no firm D call. The sequence derives from a woman in her late teens or twenties who had recovered from COVID-19. The material sequenced was PBMCs or T cells enriched from blood (not recorded which). CDR3 sequence reads: CASSYRGGANVLTF. DNA of the CDR3: TGTGCCAGCAGTTATCGAGGTGGGGCCAACGTCCTGACTTTC.